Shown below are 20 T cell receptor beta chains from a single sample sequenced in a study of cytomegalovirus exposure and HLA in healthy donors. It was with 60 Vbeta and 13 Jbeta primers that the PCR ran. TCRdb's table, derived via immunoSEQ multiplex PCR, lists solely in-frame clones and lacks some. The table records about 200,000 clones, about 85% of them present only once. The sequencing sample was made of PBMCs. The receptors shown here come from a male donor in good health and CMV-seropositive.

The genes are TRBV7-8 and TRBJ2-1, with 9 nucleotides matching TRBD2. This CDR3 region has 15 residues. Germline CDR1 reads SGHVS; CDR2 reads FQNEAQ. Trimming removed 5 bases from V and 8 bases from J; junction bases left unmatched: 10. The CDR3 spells CASSPAGGGSDEQFF. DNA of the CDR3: TGTGCCAGCAGCCCAGCGGGGGGAGGGAGCGATGAGCAGTTCTTC. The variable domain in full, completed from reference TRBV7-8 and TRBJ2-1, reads GAGVSQSPRYKVAKRGQDVALRCDPISGHVSLFWYQQALGQGPEFLTYFQNEAQLDKSGLPSDRFFAERPEGSVSTLKIQRTQQEDSAVYLCASSPAGGGSDEQFFGPGTRLTVL.

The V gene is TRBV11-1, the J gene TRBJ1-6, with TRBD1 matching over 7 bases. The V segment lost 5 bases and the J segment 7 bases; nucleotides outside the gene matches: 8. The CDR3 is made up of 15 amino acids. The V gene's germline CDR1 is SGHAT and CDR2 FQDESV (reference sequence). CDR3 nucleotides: TGTGCCAGCAGCCTCGACAGGGTGCAAAATTCACCCCTCCACTTT. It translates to CASSLDRVQNSPLHF.

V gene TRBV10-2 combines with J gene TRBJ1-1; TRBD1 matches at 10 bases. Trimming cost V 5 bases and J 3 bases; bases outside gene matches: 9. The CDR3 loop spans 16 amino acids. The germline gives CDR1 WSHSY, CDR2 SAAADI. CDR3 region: CASSRVTGGAYTEAFF. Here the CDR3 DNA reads TGCGCCAGCAGTCGCGTGACAGGGGGCGCATACACTGAAGCTTTCTTT.

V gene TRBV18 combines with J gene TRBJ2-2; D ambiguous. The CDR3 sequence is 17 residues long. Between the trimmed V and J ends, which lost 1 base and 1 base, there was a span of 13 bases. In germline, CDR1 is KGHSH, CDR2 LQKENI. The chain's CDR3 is CASSPLLAELNTGELFF. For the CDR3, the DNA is TGTGCCAGCTCACCACTCCTCGCGGAGTTGAACACCGGGGAGCTGTTTTTT.

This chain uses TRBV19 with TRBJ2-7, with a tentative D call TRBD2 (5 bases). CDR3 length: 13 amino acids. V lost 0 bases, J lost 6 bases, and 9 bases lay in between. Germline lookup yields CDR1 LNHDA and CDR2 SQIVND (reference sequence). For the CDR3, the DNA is TGTGCCAGTAGTATAGATCCTACTAGCGAGCAGTACTTC. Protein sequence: CASSIDPTSEQYF.

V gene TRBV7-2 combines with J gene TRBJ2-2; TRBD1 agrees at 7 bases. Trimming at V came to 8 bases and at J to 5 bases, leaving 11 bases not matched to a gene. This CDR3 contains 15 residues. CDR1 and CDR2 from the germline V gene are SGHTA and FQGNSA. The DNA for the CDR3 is TGTGCCAGCGGATATCGGACAGGAACTACCGGGGAGCTGTTTTTT. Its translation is CASGYRTGTTGELFF.

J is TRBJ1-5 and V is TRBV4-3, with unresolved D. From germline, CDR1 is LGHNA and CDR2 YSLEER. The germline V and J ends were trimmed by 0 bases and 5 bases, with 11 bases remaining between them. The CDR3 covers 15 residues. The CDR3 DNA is TGCGCCAGCAGCCAAGATCCCTATGGTGATCAGCCCCAGCATTTT. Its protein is CASSQDPYGDQPQHF.

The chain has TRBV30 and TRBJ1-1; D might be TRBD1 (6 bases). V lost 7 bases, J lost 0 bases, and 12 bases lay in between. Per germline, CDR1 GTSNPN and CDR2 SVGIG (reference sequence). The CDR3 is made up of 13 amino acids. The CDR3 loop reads CASGQLLNTEAFF. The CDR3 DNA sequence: TGTGCCTCAGGACAGCTTCTGAACACTGAAGCTTTCTTT.

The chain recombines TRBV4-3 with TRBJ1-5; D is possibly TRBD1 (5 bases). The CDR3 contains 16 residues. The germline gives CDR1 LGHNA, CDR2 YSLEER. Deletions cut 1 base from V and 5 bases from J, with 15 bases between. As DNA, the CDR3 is TGCGCCAGCAGCCAAGGGGCACGAGACAGAGATCAGCCCCAGCATTTT. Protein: CASSQGARDRDQPQHF.

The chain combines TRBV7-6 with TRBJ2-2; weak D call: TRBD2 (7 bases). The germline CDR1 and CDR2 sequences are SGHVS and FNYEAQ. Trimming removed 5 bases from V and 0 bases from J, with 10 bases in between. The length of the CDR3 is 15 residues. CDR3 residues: CASSGGGPNTGELFF. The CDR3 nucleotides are TGTGCCAGCAGCGGGGGGGGCCCGAACACCGGGGAGCTGTTTTTT.

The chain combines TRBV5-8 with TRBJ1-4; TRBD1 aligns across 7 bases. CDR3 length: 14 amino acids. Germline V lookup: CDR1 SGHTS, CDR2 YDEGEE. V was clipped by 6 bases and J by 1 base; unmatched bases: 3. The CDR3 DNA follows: TGTGCCAGCAACTACAGGGGAACTAATGAAAAACTGTTTTTT. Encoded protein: CASNYRGTNEKLFF.

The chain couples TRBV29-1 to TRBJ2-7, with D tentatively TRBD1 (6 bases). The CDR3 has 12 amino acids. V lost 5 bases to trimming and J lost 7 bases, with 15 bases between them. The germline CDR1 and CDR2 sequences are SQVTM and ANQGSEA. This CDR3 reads CSVSSGAGEQYF. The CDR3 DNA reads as TGCAGCGTTTCCTCAGGGGCCGGGGAGCAGTACTTC.

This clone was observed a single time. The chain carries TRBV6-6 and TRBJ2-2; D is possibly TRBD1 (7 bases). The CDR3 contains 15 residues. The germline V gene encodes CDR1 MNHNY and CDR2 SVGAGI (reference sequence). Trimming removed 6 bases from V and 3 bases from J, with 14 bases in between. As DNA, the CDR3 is TGTGCCAGCAGGACTAGACAGGGAGACACCGGGGAGCTGTTTTTT. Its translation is CASRTRQGDTGELFF.

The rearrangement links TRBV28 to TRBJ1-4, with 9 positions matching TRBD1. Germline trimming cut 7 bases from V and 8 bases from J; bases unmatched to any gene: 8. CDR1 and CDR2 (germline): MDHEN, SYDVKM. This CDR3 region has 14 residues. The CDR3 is CASKESDRGEKLFF. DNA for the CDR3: TGTGCCAGCAAGGAGTCGGACAGGGGCGAAAAACTGTTTTTT.

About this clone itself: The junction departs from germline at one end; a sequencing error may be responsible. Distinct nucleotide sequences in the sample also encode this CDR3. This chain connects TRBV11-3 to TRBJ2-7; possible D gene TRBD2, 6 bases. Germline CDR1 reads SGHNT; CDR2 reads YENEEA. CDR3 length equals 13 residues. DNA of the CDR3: TGTGCCAGCAGTTTAGGGACTTCGTACGAGCAGTACTTC. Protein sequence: CASSLGTSYEQYF.

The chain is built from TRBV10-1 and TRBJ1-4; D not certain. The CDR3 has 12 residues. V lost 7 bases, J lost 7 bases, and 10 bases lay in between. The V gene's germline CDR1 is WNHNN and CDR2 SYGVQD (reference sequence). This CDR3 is CASTPNGEKLFF. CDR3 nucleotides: TGCGCCAGCACCCCGAACGGTGAAAAACTGTTTTTT.

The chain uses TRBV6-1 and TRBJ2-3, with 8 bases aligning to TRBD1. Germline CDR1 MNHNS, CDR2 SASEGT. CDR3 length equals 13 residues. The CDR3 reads CAAGGWSTDTQYF. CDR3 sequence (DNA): TGTGCGGCAGGGGGCTGGAGCACAGATACGCAGTATTTT.

CDR3 in DNA: TGCGCCAGCAGCTTACAGGGGGCGCCCGAGCAGTACTTC. Translating gives CASSLQGAPEQYF. V usage is TRBV5-1 and J usage is TRBJ2-7, with TRBD1 matching 9 bases. Per germline, CDR1 SGHRS and CDR2 YFSETQ. This CDR3 comprises 13 residues. The ends lost 2 bases at V and 6 bases at J; junction bases unmatched: 3.

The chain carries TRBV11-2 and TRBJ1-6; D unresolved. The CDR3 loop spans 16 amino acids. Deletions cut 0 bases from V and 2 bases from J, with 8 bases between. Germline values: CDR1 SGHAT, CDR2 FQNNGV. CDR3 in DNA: TGTGCCAGCAGCTTAGATAGCTGGACCTATAATTCACCCCTCCACTTT. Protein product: CASSLDSWTYNSPLHF. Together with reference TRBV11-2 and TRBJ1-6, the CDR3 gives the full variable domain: EAGVAQSPRYKIIEKRQSVAFWCNPISGHATLYWYQQILGQGPKLLIQFQNNGVVDDSQLPKDRFSAERLKGVDSTLKIQPAKLEDSAVYLCASSLDSWTYNSPLHFGNGTRLTVT.

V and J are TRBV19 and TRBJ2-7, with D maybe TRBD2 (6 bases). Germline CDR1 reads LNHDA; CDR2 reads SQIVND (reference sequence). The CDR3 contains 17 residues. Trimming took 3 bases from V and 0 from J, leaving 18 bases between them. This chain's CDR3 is CASSIYIPRGTSYEQYF. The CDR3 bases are TGTGCCAGTAGTATTTATATTCCCCGCGGGACCTCCTACGAGCAGTACTTC.